This is a list of T cell receptor beta chains from one sample in a study of blood T cells in healthy people across ages. TCRdb processed the 5' RACE reads anew with MiXCR; each CDR3 protein has one entry. The sample carries about 1 million distinct CDR3 sequences, less than 50% recorded once. The sample comprised blood. The origin of the receptors is a woman aged 60-75 years in good health. The CDR3 runs from the conserved cysteine through the conserved F or W. D genes are given only for firm matches. The size field is filled for only some rows; it gives once, few, many or a size class.

d_gene	abundance	v_gene	j_gene	CDR3aa	CDR3nt
.	few	TRBV6-2/TRBV6-3	TRBJ2-1	CASSYEAPLGEQFF	TGTGCCAGCAGTTATGAGGCACCGTTAGGGGAGCAGTTCTTC
.	.	TRBV27	TRBJ2-1	CASCGVLSSYNEQFF	TGTGCCAGCTGCGGAGTCTTGTCCTCCTACAATGAGCAGTTCTTC
TRBD2	.	TRBV9	TRBJ2-7	CASSSGLAGGLGYEQYF	TGTGCCAGCAGCTCGGGACTAGCGGGAGGGTTGGGCTACGAGCAGTACTTC
TRBD2	.	TRBV20-1	TRBJ2-1	CRVRGSGMVYEQFF	TGCAGAGTCCGGGGTAGCGGGATGGTTTATGAGCAGTTCTTC
TRBD1	.	TRBV20-1	TRBJ1-2	CSAPTTGQGYGYTF	TGCAGTGCTCCCACAACCGGACAGGGCTATGGCTACACCTTC
.	.	TRBV29-1	TRBJ2-7	CSVGLPNRDSYEQYF	TGCAGCGTTGGTTTGCCCAACAGGGACTCCTACGAGCAGTACTTC
.	few	TRBV6-5	TRBJ2-7	CASSYEGLYEQYF	TGTGCCAGCAGTTACGAGGGTTTATACGAGCAGTACTTC
.	.	TRBV2	TRBJ2-3	CASRRRQGLDPDTQYF	TGTGCCAGCAGACGTAGGCAGGGACTCGACCCAGATACGCAGTATTTT
.	few	TRBV20-1	TRBJ2-1	CSARLVLREQFF	TGCAGTGCTAGGCTAGTTCTGAGGGAGCAGTTCTTC
.	.	TRBV6-5	TRBJ2-1	CASRRQGSDEQFF	TGTGCCAGCAGGAGGCAGGGTTCGGATGAGCAGTTCTTC
TRBD2	many	TRBV29-1	TRBJ2-1	CSVESWTSGKSYNEQFF	TGCAGCGTTGAATCCTGGACTAGCGGGAAGTCCTACAATGAGCAGTTCTTC
TRBD2	.	TRBV5-1	TRBJ2-1	CASTRSGSLNEQFF	TGCGCCAGCACCCGTAGCGGGAGTCTAAATGAGCAGTTCTTC
.	.	TRBV12-3/TRBV12-4	TRBJ2-3	CASSFRRSTDTQYF	TGTGCCAGCAGTTTCAGAAGGAGCACAGATACGCAGTATTTT
TRBD1	once	TRBV19	TRBJ2-7	CASSIRHHRDSSYEQYF	TGTGCCAGTAGTATAAGGCACCACCGGGACAGCTCCTACGAGCAGTACTTC
TRBD2	many	TRBV4-1	TRBJ2-1	CASSLFGTSGSGSYNEQFF	TGCGCCAGCAGCCTTTTTGGGACTAGCGGGAGTGGATCCTACAATGAGCAGTTCTTC
TRBD1	.	TRBV6-1	TRBJ1-2	CASSSDRGQWVGYTF	TGTGCCAGCAGTTCCGACAGGGGGCAGTGGGTCGGCTACACCTTC
.	many	TRBV4-2	TRBJ1-2	CASSQDPFANYGYTF	TGTGCCAGCAGCCAAGATCCTTTCGCTAACTATGGCTACACCTTC
TRBD1	.	TRBV15	TRBJ1-5	CATSRAQEQGAFSNQPQHF	TGTGCCACCAGCAGAGCCCAGGAACAGGGGGCTTTTAGCAATCAGCCCCAGCATTTT
TRBD2	.	TRBV19	TRBJ2-7	CASSMASGIEQYF	TGTGCCAGTAGTATGGCTAGCGGGATCGAGCAGTACTTC
.	.	TRBV29-1	TRBJ1-2	CSVPAGSYGYTF	TGCAGCGTCCCTGCGGGGAGCTATGGCTACACCTTC
.	.	TRBV6-1	TRBJ1-2	CASSPIGPDYGYTF	TGTGCCAGCAGTCCAATAGGGCCCGACTATGGCTACACCTTC
.	.	TRBV3-1	TRBJ2-7	CASSQTREGGLYEQYF	TGTGCCAGCAGCCAAACTAGGGAAGGGGGTTTGTACGAGCAGTACTTC
TRBD2	.	TRBV6-5	TRBJ2-1	CASSPYVGGPNEQFF	TGTGCCAGCAGCCCCTACGTGGGAGGGCCGAATGAGCAGTTCTTC
TRBD1	few	TRBV12-3/TRBV12-4	TRBJ2-7	CASSLGTGGGYEQYF	TGTGCCAGCAGTCTAGGGACAGGGGGCGGCTACGAGCAGTACTTC
TRBD1	.	TRBV13	TRBJ1-1	CASSRGPDTEAFF	TGTGCCAGCAGCAGGGGGCCAGACACTGAAGCTTTCTTT
.	.	TRBV27	TRBJ2-6	CASSPRLTGANVLTF	TGTGCCAGCAGTCCCCGGTTGACTGGGGCCAACGTCCTGACTTTC
.	.	TRBV5-1	TRBJ2-1	CASSKELGSNEQFF	TGCGCCAGCAGCAAAGAACTAGGCAGCAATGAGCAGTTCTTC
TRBD2	.	TRBV10-3	TRBJ2-1	CAIRDLADIYNEQFF	TGTGCCATCAGAGATCTAGCGGATATTTACAATGAGCAGTTCTTC
.	few	TRBV5-1	TRBJ2-5	CASSYDRKETQYF	TGCGCCAGCAGCTACGACCGTAAAGAGACCCAGTACTTC
.	.	TRBV20-1	TRBJ1-2	CSARETGLGGYTF	TGCAGTGCTAGAGAGACAGGTCTGGGTGGCTACACCTTC
.	.	TRBV2	TRBJ2-6	CASSLRIGIMSGANVLTF	TGTGCCAGCAGCCTAAGGATAGGGATAATGTCTGGGGCCAACGTCCTGACTTTC
.	.	TRBV5-1	TRBJ1-1	CASSGGGTAEAFF	TGCGCCAGCAGCGGTGGGGGTACTGCTGAAGCTTTCTTT
TRBD2	.	TRBV25-1	TRBJ2-1	CASSTPAGFYEQFF	TGTGCCAGCAGTACTCCAGCGGGGTTTTACGAGCAGTTCTTC
TRBD1	few	TRBV6-2/TRBV6-3	TRBJ2-7	CASSNRGQYYEQYF	TGTGCCAGCAGTAACAGGGGGCAGTACTACGAGCAGTACTTC
.	.	TRBV20-1	TRBJ2-1	CSAPGVYNEQFF	TGCAGTGCCCCCGGGGTTTACAATGAGCAGTTCTTC
.	.	TRBV24-1	TRBJ2-1	CATSGRPAGYNEQFF	TGTGCCACCAGTGGGAGGCCTGCTGGCTACAATGAGCAATTCTTC
.	.	TRBV27	TRBJ2-7	CASSPILRGGTYEQYF	TGTGCCAGCAGTCCCATTCTGCGGGGTGGCACCTACGAGCAGTACTTC
TRBD1	.	TRBV28	TRBJ2-4	CASSSEDRADLAKNIQYF	TGTGCCAGCAGTTCCGAGGACAGGGCGGACCTAGCCAAAAACATTCAGTACTTC
.	few	TRBV20-1	TRBJ2-7	CSASPGGKVYEQYF	TGCAGTGCTAGTCCGGGGGGCAAGGTCTACGAGCAGTACTTC
TRBD2	.	TRBV20-1	TRBJ2-7	CSASGRVNEQYF	TGCAGTGCTAGCGGGAGGGTTAATGAGCAGTACTTC
TRBD2	.	TRBV28	TRBJ2-4	CATGLAREQYF	TGTGCCACGGGACTAGCGAGGGAGCAGTACTTC
TRBD2	few	TRBV28	TRBJ2-7	CASSIVSGSHEQYF	TGTGCCAGCAGCATTGTTAGCGGGAGCCACGAGCAGTACTTC
TRBD1	.	TRBV20-1	TRBJ2-3	CSAPQGQTSTDTQYF	TGCAGTGCGCCACAGGGGCAAACTAGCACAGATACGCAGTATTTT
.	.	TRBV4-2	TRBJ2-3	CASSQALVDTQYF	TGTGCCAGCAGCCAAGCACTAGTAGATACGCAGTATTTT
TRBD2	.	TRBV28	TRBJ2-5	CASIKGLASSETQYF	TGTGCCAGCATCAAGGGACTAGCGTCCTCGGAGACCCAGTACTTC
.	.	TRBV30	TRBJ2-1	CAWSGRGSPSSGYEQFF	TGTGCCTGGAGTGGTAGAGGGTCCCCCTCTAGTGGATATGAGCAGTTCTTC
.	.	TRBV28	TRBJ2-7	CASSANLRDSQYF	TGTGCCAGCAGTGCAAACCTGCGGGATTCCCAGTACTTC
TRBD1	.	TRBV20-1	TRBJ1-6	CSARDRGQGYSPLHF	TGCAGTGCTAGAGATAGAGGACAGGGTTATTCACCCCTCCACTTT
.	.	TRBV28	TRBJ2-1	CASSPRQGRAYNEQFF	TGTGCCAGCAGTCCAAGACAGGGGAGGGCCTACAATGAGCAGTTCTTC
TRBD2	once	TRBV6-1	TRBJ2-7	CASSPWGLSGNTYEQYF	TGTGCCAGCAGTCCCTGGGGACTGAGCGGGAATACCTACGAGCAGTACTTC
.	few	TRBV7-7	TRBJ2-1	CAGSLVRGWPYNEQFF	TGTGCCGGCAGCTTAGTCCGAGGGTGGCCCTACAATGAGCAGTTCTTC
.	.	TRBV30	TRBJ1-2	CAWSVSSREPSHGYTF	TGTGCCTGGAGTGTCTCTTCCCGGGAACCGTCGCATGGCTACACCTTC
.	few	TRBV29-1	TRBJ2-1	CSGSPWRASYNEQFF	TGCAGCGGCTCGCCTTGGAGAGCGTCCTACAATGAGCAGTTCTTC
.	.	TRBV14	TRBJ1-2	CASSQDLGRHGYTF	TGTGCCAGCAGCCAAGATCTTGGCCGACACGGCTACACCTTC
.	few	TRBV5-1	TRBJ2-7	CASSPNWYEQYF	TGCGCCAGCAGCCCAAACTGGTACGAGCAGTACTTC
TRBD2	.	TRBV10-3	TRBJ2-7	CAISPWVAGRYEQYF	TGTGCCATCAGTCCCTGGGTAGCGGGAAGGTACGAGCAGTACTTC
.	few	TRBV5-1	TRBJ2-5	CASSLTSKGETQYF	TGCGCCAGCAGCTTGACTAGTAAGGGGGAGACCCAGTACTTC